The TCR beta chain described here comes from a study of cytomegalovirus exposure and HLA in healthy donors. Findings of the study overall: TCR association rates varied by HLA locus in a later analysis, with DRB1 highest and HLA-C lowest.

Primers: 60 Vbeta forward and 13 Jbeta reverse. Only in-frame clones appear in the TCRdb table, and some are missing; sequencing was by immunoSEQ multiplex PCR. This table has 200,000 or so clones, roughly 80% appearing once. The trim removed 5 bases at V and 4 bases at J, leaving 2 bases unmatched. Germline-derived CDR1 and CDR2 are MNHNY and SVGAGI (reference sequence). This CDR3 comprises 14 residues. Regarding this clone: Antigen: not known.

The sample comprised PBMCs. The source is a male donor in good health and CMV-seropositive. The J gene is TRBJ1-5, the V gene TRBV6-6; 10 bases fit TRBD1. CDR3 residues: CASSGQGVNQPQHF. CDR3 in DNA: TGTGCCAGCAGTGGACAGGGGGTAAATCAGCCCCAGCATTTT.